This passage covers 21 T cell receptor beta chains from one sample sequenced in a study of blood T cell repertoires in COVID-19. The protocol was immunoSEQ multiplex PCR, while the TCRdb copy is restricted to in-frame clones and leaves out a portion. The table includes around 230,000 clones, 81% detected once. The specimen was peripheral blood. These receptors were collected from an elderly woman with acute or convalescent COVID-19.

The rearrangement uses TRBV9 and TRBJ1-2; weak D call: TRBD1 (5 bases). This CDR3 is 15 amino acids long. CDR1 is SGDLS and CDR2 is YYNGEE in the germline V gene. The germline V and J ends were trimmed by 0 bases and 6 bases, with 15 bases remaining between them. The CDR3 DNA reads TGTGCCAGCAGCGTAGGGCTAGGGACTCCGGATGGCTACACCTTC. The encoded protein is CASSVGLGTPDGYTF.

This clone was observed a handful of times. The chain links TRBV28 to TRBJ1-5, with TRBD1 as a possible D gene (5 bases). CDR3 length: 14 amino acids. CDR1 is MDHEN, CDR2 SYDVKM, per germline. Deletions cut 7 bases from V and 7 bases from J, with 17 bases between. CDR3 region: CASNPGGIVQPQHF. Here the CDR3 DNA reads TGTGCCAGCAATCCTGGGGGGATTGTACAGCCCCAGCATTTT.

The chain has TRBV9 and TRBJ1-4, with D maybe TRBD1 (6 bases). Germline V gene sequence: CDR1 SGDLS, CDR2 YYNGEE. The V and J ends lost 0 bases and 7 bases respectively, with 16 bases between them. The CDR3 covers 16 residues. CDR3 residues: CASSVGQGTGIEKLFF. CDR3 in DNA: TGTGCCAGCAGCGTAGGCCAGGGGACGGGTATTGAAAAACTGTTTTTT.

The J gene is TRBJ2-3, the V gene TRBV18; a weak D match, TRBD1 (6 bases). The CDR3 loop spans 16 amino acids. Germline CDR1 reads KGHSH; CDR2 reads LQKENI. Trimming shortened V by 3 bases and J by 0 bases, and 13 bases separated the two germline ends. The CDR3 region is CASSPKQGISTDTQYF. CDR3 bases: TGTGCCAGCTCACCTAAACAGGGTATAAGCACAGATACGCAGTATTTT.

The rearrangement uses TRBV7-3 and TRBJ2-5, with 10 nucleotides matching TRBD2. The CDR3 is 15 amino acids. Germline CDR1 SGHTA, CDR2 FQGTGA. Trimming cost V 1 base and J 4 bases; bases outside gene matches: 3. This CDR3 is CASSLKLAGAETQYF. The DNA of the CDR3 is TGTGCCAGCAGCTTAAAGCTAGCGGGAGCAGAGACCCAGTACTTC.

CDR3 region: CASRRKGQSNEKLFF. DNA of the CDR3: TGTGCCAGTAGACGAAAGGGGCAGTCTAATGAAAAACTGTTTTTT. The rearrangement uses TRBV19 and TRBJ1-4; D is possibly TRBD1 (5 bases). The length of the CDR3 is 15 residues. Germline V lookup: CDR1 LNHDA, CDR2 SQIVND (reference sequence). Trimming removed 6 bases from V and 3 bases from J, with 14 bases in between.

Notes on this clone: Other DNA sequences of this sample code for an identical CDR3. The V gene is TRBV18, the J gene TRBJ2-7; TRBD1 might be the D (6 bases). This CDR3 is built from 14 residues. V lost 2 bases to trimming and J lost 0 bases, with 8 bases between them. Germline assignment: CDR1 KGHSH and CDR2 LQKENI. The CDR3 spells CASSPGQSSYEQYF. CDR3 nucleotide sequence: TGTGCCAGCTCACCAGGACAGAGCTCCTACGAGCAGTACTTC.

This clone was recorded once. The rearrangement links TRBV3-1 (or the pseudogene TRBV3-2) to TRBJ1-2; D might be TRBD1 (5 bases). The CDR3 length is 13 residues. Trimming removed 0 bases at V and 6 bases at J, with 8 bases between. Looked up from germline, CDR1 is LGHDT and CDR2 is YNNKEL (reference sequence). CDR3 region: CASSQDSRDGYTF. The CDR3 nucleotides are TGTGCCAGCAGCCAAGATTCCAGGGATGGCTACACCTTC.

The rearrangement links TRBV6-5 to TRBJ2-3; D ambiguous. V was clipped by 5 bases and J by 6 bases, with 12 bases between them. Germline CDR1 reads MNHEY; CDR2 reads SVGAGI. The CDR3 runs 13 residues. This CDR3 is CASSPPPIDTQYF. CDR3 nucleotides: TGTGCCAGCAGTCCCCCCCCCATCGATACGCAGTATTTT.

This clone was recorded many times. The V gene is TRBV6-5, the J gene TRBJ2-5; 10 nucleotides agree with TRBD2. Germline CDR1 MNHEY, CDR2 SVGAGI. This CDR3 comprises 14 residues. The junction had 6 bases not matched to a gene; V was cut back by 6 bases and J by 5 bases. The CDR3, as DNA: TGTGCCAGCAGACCAAGCGGGGGGGCGGAGACCCAGTACTTC. Residues: CASRPSGGAETQYF.

The chain has TRBV4-2 and TRBJ2-2; D gene unclear. Trimming cost V 0 bases and J 0 bases, with 8 bases left between them. Germline CDR1 is LGHNA and CDR2 is YNFKEQ. The CDR3 runs 16 residues. The CDR3 region is CASSQDLYSNTGELFF. DNA of the CDR3: TGTGCCAGCAGCCAAGATCTATACTCGAACACCGGGGAGCTGTTTTTT.

The chain employs TRBV6-5 and TRBJ2-2; TRBD2 is a possible D gene (6 bases). Germline CDR1 is MNHEY and CDR2 is SVGAGI. Trimming removed 6 bases from V and 3 bases from J, with 14 bases in between. This CDR3 has 15 residues. CDR3 amino acids: CASRLGGWDTGELFF. The CDR3 coding sequence is TGTGCCAGCAGGTTGGGAGGATGGGACACCGGGGAGCTGTTTTTT.

This clone showed up just once. The genes are TRBV15 and TRBJ2-5; D is ambiguous. Germline CDR1 and CDR2: LNHNV and YYDKDF (reference sequence). The CDR3 length is 15 residues. V was pared by 0 bases and J by 0 bases, with 8 bases between. The CDR3 sequence is CATSRDRVNQETQYF. The CDR3 nucleotides are TGTGCCACCAGCAGAGATCGGGTAAACCAAGAGACCCAGTACTTC.

The chain combines TRBV27 with TRBJ1-5, with D uncertain. The V gene's germline CDR1 is MNHEY and CDR2 SMNVEV (reference sequence). CDR3 length: 14 residues. Trimming left V 1 base short and J 4 bases short, with 8 bases between. Here the CDR3 DNA reads TGTGCCAGCAGTTTATTTTCCGGGAATCAGCCCCAGCATTTT. This gives the protein CASSLFSGNQPQHF.

This chain uses TRBV10-3 with TRBJ2-3; 13 bases fit TRBD2. The ends lost 0 bases at V and 1 base at J; junction bases unmatched: 1. This CDR3 spans 17 amino acids. The germline V gene encodes CDR1 ENHRY and CDR2 SYGVKD. The CDR3 here is CAISESGLAGGTDTQYF. In DNA, the CDR3 is TGTGCCATCAGTGAGTCAGGACTAGCGGGGGGCACAGATACGCAGTATTTT.

The rearrangement uses TRBV5-1 and TRBJ2-2, with D tentatively TRBD1 (5 bases). The V end lost 3 bases, the J end lost 5 bases, and 11 bases lay between the germline ends. Germline CDR1 reads SGHRS; CDR2 reads YFSETQ. This CDR3 has 14 residues. The DNA for the CDR3 is TGCGCCAGCAGCTCCACTCAGGGAACCGGGGAGCTGTTTTTT. Amino acids: CASSSTQGTGELFF.

The rearrangement uses TRBV5-4 and TRBJ2-5; D may be TRBD2 (6 bases). V lost 4 bases and J 2 bases, leaving 15 bases between the germline ends. CDR1 and CDR2 from the germline V gene are SGHNT and YYREEE (reference sequence). The CDR3 is 15 amino acids. CDR3 protein: CASSPRTGGQETQYF. The CDR3 nucleotides are TGTGCCAGCAGCCCCCGGACTGGGGGGCAAGAGACCCAGTACTTC.

This chain connects TRBV5-1 to TRBJ2-2, with 14 bases lining up with TRBD2. The germline V gene encodes CDR1 SGHRS and CDR2 YFSETQ. V dropped 4 bases and J dropped 3; count of bases not matched to a gene: 11. This CDR3 is built from 19 residues. CDR3 DNA sequence: TGCGCCAGCAGCCGTACGGGACTAGCGGGAGTTGGGGACACCGGGGAGCTGTTTTTT. Its protein is CASSRTGLAGVGDTGELFF.

The chain joins TRBV6-5 to TRBJ2-3; no clear D gene. V gave up 5 bases and J gave up 2 bases, with 5 bases separating them. Germline lookup yields CDR1 MNHEY and CDR2 SVGAGI. This CDR3 is built from 12 residues. The CDR3 nucleotides read TGTGCCAGCAGTCCCATCACAGATACGCAGTATTTT. The encoded protein is CASSPITDTQYF.

This chain links TRBV10-3 with TRBJ1-2, with D hard to call. Trimming removed 2 bases from V and 6 bases from J, with 7 bases in between. CDR3 length: 12 amino acids. Germline V gives CDR1 ENHRY, CDR2 SYGVKD. The CDR3 spells CAISEGPDGYTF. The DNA for the CDR3 is TGTGCCATCAGTGAGGGGCCGGATGGCTACACCTTC.

The gene calls are TRBV5-1 and TRBJ2-3, with D perhaps matching TRBD2 (7 bases). The CDR3 extends over 16 amino acids. With 0 bases removed from V and 5 bases from J, the gap between germline ends came to 16 bases. Germline V lookup: CDR1 SGHRS, CDR2 YFSETQ. This chain's CDR3 is CASSLGGAGALDTQYF. In nucleotides, the CDR3 is TGCGCCAGCAGCTTGGGCGGTGCGGGGGCCTTAGATACGCAGTATTTT.